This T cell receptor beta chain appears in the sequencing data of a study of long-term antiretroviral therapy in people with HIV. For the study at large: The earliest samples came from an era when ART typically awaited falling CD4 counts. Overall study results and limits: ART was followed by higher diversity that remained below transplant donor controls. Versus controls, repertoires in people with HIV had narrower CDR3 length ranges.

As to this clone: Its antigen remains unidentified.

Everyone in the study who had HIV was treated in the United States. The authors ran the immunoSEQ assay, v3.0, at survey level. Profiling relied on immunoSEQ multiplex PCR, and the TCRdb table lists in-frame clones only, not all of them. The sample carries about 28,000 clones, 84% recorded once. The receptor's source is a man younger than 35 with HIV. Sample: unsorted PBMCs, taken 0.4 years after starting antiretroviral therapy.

CDR3 sequence (DNA): TGTGCCAGTACCCCGGGAGGGAATCAGCCCCAGCATTTT. It yields the protein CASTPGGNQPQHF. The chain carries TRBV19 and TRBJ1-5; D is ambiguous. Trimming took 7 bases from V and 4 from J, leaving 11 bases between them. The germline CDR1 and CDR2 sequences are LNHDA and SQIVND (reference sequence). The CDR3 totals 13 residues.